The 27 T cell receptor beta chains listed next were all sequenced from one sample in a study of shared clonotypes between healthy human individuals. As defined, naive CD8 cells were CD45RO-negative and positively selected for CCR7, with terminally differentiated effector memory CD45RA+ cells excluded. The repertoire was sequenced with immunoSEQ multiplex PCR; TCRdb's copy has only in-frame clones and lacks some. The profile shows about 2 million clones, about 95% of them singletons. The sequencing input was naive CD8+ T cells sorted from blood. These receptors were taken from a man between 18 and 35 years old in good health.

The chain carries TRBV7-8 and TRBJ2-3; 11 nucleotides align to TRBD2. This CDR3 has 16 residues. After removal of 1 base from V and 2 bases from J, the junction contained 2 bases not matched to a gene. Germline assignment: CDR1 SGHVS and CDR2 FQNEAQ. CDR3: CASSLVAGGYTDTQYF. CDR3 DNA: TGTGCCAGCAGCTTAGTAGCGGGAGGGTACACAGATACGCAGTATTTT.

This clone was recorded a few times. This same CDR3 is encoded by further DNA sequences in the sample. J is TRBJ2-7 and V is TRBV27, with 7 bases aligning to TRBD1. Germline-derived CDR1 and CDR2 are MNHEY and SMNVEV (reference sequence). This CDR3 contains 13 residues. V lost 5 bases, J lost 4 bases, and 5 bases stayed unmatched. This CDR3 is CASSLGTVYEQYF. CDR3 in DNA: TGTGCCAGCAGTCTCGGGACAGTTTACGAGCAGTACTTC.

The chain has TRBV4-1 and TRBJ2-7, with D perhaps TRBD1 (6 bases). This CDR3 has 13 residues. Trimming removed 5 bases from V and 6 bases from J, with 14 bases in between. Germline CDR1 MGHRA, CDR2 YSYEKL. The DNA for the CDR3 is TGCGCCAGCAGCGCCGACAGGTTTGGCGAGCAGTACTTC. Encoded protein: CASSADRFGEQYF.

DNA of the CDR3: TGTGCCAGCAGTTACGGGACTAGCGGGAGTCTGTACTTC. Encoded protein: CASSYGTSGSLYF. J is TRBJ2-7 and V is TRBV6-5, with TRBD2 matching 14 bases. Trimming cost V 2 bases and J 12 bases; bases outside gene matches: 3. The CDR3 spans 13 residues. Germline V gives CDR1 MNHEY, CDR2 SVGAGI.

With respect to this clone: Other DNA sequences within the sample encode an identical CDR3. The chain employs TRBV19 and TRBJ2-1; no clear D gene. Germline CDR1 LNHDA, CDR2 SQIVND (reference sequence). CDR3 size: 14 residues. Trimming shortened V by 2 bases and J by 0 bases, and 5 bases separated the two germline ends. The CDR3 here is CASSISSSYNEQFF. The CDR3 bases are TGTGCCAGTAGTATATCGAGCTCCTACAATGAGCAGTTCTTC.

J is TRBJ2-5 and V is TRBV10-1; D is uncertain. Germline V CDR1 and CDR2: WNHNN, SYGVQD (reference sequence). The CDR3 spans 13 residues. V lost 3 bases and J lost 2, with 7 bases in between. The CDR3 DNA reads TGCGCCAGCAGTGATGGGCTTCAAGAGACCCAGTACTTC. Encoded protein: CASSDGLQETQYF.

This chain links TRBV29-1 with TRBJ2-1, with no clear D. Germline CDR1 and CDR2: SQVTM and ANQGSEA. The CDR3 is 14 amino acids. V was pared by 4 bases and J by 0 bases, with 10 bases between. The CDR3 sequence is CSVGAHSSYNEQFF. CDR3 coding DNA: TGCAGCGTTGGGGCCCACAGCTCCTACAATGAGCAGTTCTTC.

This chain connects TRBV4-1 to TRBJ2-1; tentative D call: TRBD2 (6 bases). The V gene lost 6 bases and the J gene lost 4 bases, with 13 bases spanning the gap. CDR3 length: 14 amino acids. The germline V gene has CDR1 MGHRA and CDR2 YSYEKL. The CDR3 here is CASRQEGFYNEQFF. The CDR3 nucleotides are TGCGCCAGCAGGCAGGAGGGATTTTACAATGAGCAGTTCTTC.

The rearrangement links TRBV28 to TRBJ2-1; D might be TRBD1 or TRBD2, each matching 5 bases. V was cut by 3 bases and J by 7 bases, with 13 bases left in between. The CDR3 consists of 14 residues. Germline lookup yields CDR1 MDHEN and CDR2 SYDVKM. CDR3 region: CASSFRGVLNEQFF. The CDR3 nucleotides are TGTGCCAGCAGTTTTCGAGGGGTGTTGAATGAGCAGTTCTTC.

The J gene is TRBJ2-1, the V gene TRBV7-8; 8 nucleotides agree with TRBD2. Germline V gives CDR1 SGHVS, CDR2 FQNEAQ. CDR3 length: 15 residues. Trimming cost V 1 base and J 10 bases; bases outside gene matches: 9. CDR3 DNA: TGTGCCAGCAGCTTAGAAGCGGGGGCCCGTTTGGAGCAGTTCTTC. Translation: CASSLEAGARLEQFF.

This chain uses TRBV4-1 with TRBJ1-1; D unresolved. The germline V gene has CDR1 MGHRA and CDR2 YSYEKL. V was shortened by 1 base and J by 0 bases, with 9 bases between the two germline ends. The CDR3 loop spans 15 amino acids. The CDR3 region has the DNA TGCGCCAGCAGCCAAGTGGAAGGACTGAACACTGAAGCTTTCTTT. Its translation is CASSQVEGLNTEAFF.

The chain couples TRBV4-1 to TRBJ2-7; a weak D match, TRBD2 (7 bases). This CDR3 comprises 15 residues. Trimming shortened V by 2 bases and J by 4 bases, and 15 bases separated the two germline ends. CDR1 is MGHRA, CDR2 YSYEKL, per germline. In DNA, the CDR3 is TGCGCCAGCAGCCAAACTGGGGGGGCGAGTTACGAGCAGTACTTC. Translation gives CASSQTGGASYEQYF.

V is TRBV7-6 and J is TRBJ2-7, with 9 bases identical to TRBD2. The CDR3 consists of 15 residues. Germline V gene data show CDR1 as SGHVS and CDR2 as FNYEAQ. The trim removed 0 bases at V and 4 bases at J, leaving 4 bases unmatched. Written as DNA, the CDR3 is TGTGCCAGCAGCTTAGCTAGCGGGAGCGCGTACGAGCAGTACTTC. It specifies CASSLASGSAYEQYF.

The chain employs TRBV5-6 and TRBJ1-6; TRBD1 matches at 12 bases. The CDR3 totals 15 residues. Trimming at V came to 2 bases and at J to 9 bases, leaving 3 bases not matched to a gene. The germline V gene encodes CDR1 SGHDT and CDR2 YYEEEE. In DNA form, the CDR3 reads TGTGCCAGCAGCTTTGGGACAGGGGGCGGTTCACCCCTCCACTTT. Translating it yields CASSFGTGGGSPLHF. The variable domain in full, completed from reference TRBV5-6 and TRBJ1-6, reads DAGVTQSPTHLIKTRGQQVTLRCSPKSGHDTVSWYQQALGQGPQFIFQYYEEEERQRGNFPDRFSGHQFPNYSSELNVNALLLGDSALYLCASSFGTGGGSPLHFGNGTRLTVT.

The chain links TRBV27 to TRBJ1-2; D unclear. CDR1 is MNHEY, CDR2 SMNVEV, per germline (reference sequence). CDR3 size: 13 residues. The V and J ends lost 2 bases and 8 bases respectively, with 12 bases between them. The CDR3 loop is CASSLGRSWGYTF. DNA of the CDR3: TGTGCCAGCAGTTTAGGCAGGTCCTGGGGCTACACCTTC.

CDR3 nucleotides: TGCGCCAGCAGCCAAGATTGGGACGTCTACAATGAGCAGTTCTTC. Translated, it gives CASSQDWDVYNEQFF. The chain joins TRBV4-3 to TRBJ2-1; D may correspond to TRBD1 or TRBD2 (5 bases each). V was shortened by 0 bases and J by 3 bases, with 9 bases between the two germline ends. This CDR3 has 15 amino acids. From germline, CDR1 is LGHNA and CDR2 YSLEER.

The chain couples TRBV7-6 to TRBJ2-3; weak D call: TRBD2 (6 bases). Between the trimmed V and J ends, which lost 0 bases and 1 base, there was a span of 14 bases. The CDR3 contains 17 residues. The germline V gene encodes CDR1 SGHVS and CDR2 FNYEAQ. The CDR3 DNA reads TGTGCCAGCAGCTTAGCGCAGGCTAGCGCGGGCACAGATACGCAGTATTTT. Amino acid sequence: CASSLAQASAGTDTQYF. Looking up the rest from reference TRBV7-6 and TRBJ2-3 gives the full variable domain: GAGVSQSPRYKVTKRGQDVALRCDPISGHVSLYWYRQALGQGPEFLTYFNYEAQQDKSGLPNDRFSAERPEGSISTLTIQRTEQRDSAMYRCASSLAQASAGTDTQYFGPGTRLTVL.

The chain recombines TRBV5-1 with TRBJ1-2, with a weak D call TRBD1 (5 bases). Trimming removed 0 bases from V and 6 bases from J, with 12 bases in between. The germline gives CDR1 SGHRS, CDR2 YFSETQ. This CDR3 region has 14 residues. Here the CDR3 reads CASSLDGTGDGYTF. The CDR3 DNA follows: TGCGCCAGCAGCTTGGATGGGACCGGGGATGGCTACACCTTC.

This sequence joins TRBV14 and TRBJ2-4; tentative D call: TRBD2 (5 bases). V was trimmed by 0 bases and J by 5 bases, leaving 14 bases between them. This CDR3 is 16 amino acids long. The germline V gene has CDR1 SGHDN and CDR2 FVKESK. This CDR3 reads CASSQDTDLEENIQYF. The CDR3 nucleotides read TGTGCCAGCAGCCAAGATACTGACTTGGAGGAAAACATTCAGTACTTC. Full variable domain (remainder filled in from reference TRBV14 and TRBJ2-4): EAGVTQFPSHSVIEKGQTVTLRCDPISGHDNLYWYRRVMGKEIKFLLHFVKESKQDESGMPNNRFLAERTGGTYSTLKVQPAELEDSGVYFCASSQDTDLEENIQYFGAGTRLSVL.

In the case of this clone: Other DNA sequences in the sample encode the same CDR3. This rearrangement joins TRBV19 to TRBJ2-7; TRBD1 or TRBD2 may be the D gene (5 bases each). The CDR3 covers 14 residues. Germline CDR1 is LNHDA and CDR2 is SQIVND (reference sequence). Trimming removed 5 bases from V and 2 bases from J, with 13 bases in between. Here the CDR3 reads CASSPGTVPYEQYF. For the CDR3, the DNA is TGTGCCAGTAGTCCCGGGACGGTCCCCTACGAGCAGTACTTC.

This clone was observed a few times. In the same sample, other DNA sequences code for this CDR3. This chain uses TRBV25-1 with TRBJ2-2, with D unclear. Looked up from germline, CDR1 is MGHDK and CDR2 is SYGVNS. The V end was cut by 3 bases, the J end by 4 bases, with 15 bases between. The length of the CDR3 is 16 residues. The CDR3 sequence is CASSETWPPGTGELFF. The DNA for the CDR3 is TGTGCCAGCAGTGAGACTTGGCCCCCTGGCACCGGGGAGCTGTTTTTT.

The rearrangement joins TRBV5-4 to TRBJ2-1, with 8 bases that match TRBD2. Germline assignment: CDR1 SGHNT and CDR2 YYREEE (reference sequence). Trimming cost V 4 bases and J 6 bases; bases outside gene matches: 6. This CDR3 contains 14 residues. The chain's CDR3 is CASSTGGPVNEQFF. The CDR3 bases are TGTGCCAGCAGCACGGGGGGGCCTGTCAATGAGCAGTTCTTC.

With regard to this clone: The sample contains more than one DNA sequence encoding this CDR3. The chain recombines TRBV27 with TRBJ2-7; perhaps TRBD1 as D (6 bases). Deletions cut 3 bases from V and 1 base from J, with 16 bases between. CDR1 and CDR2 from the germline V gene are MNHEY and SMNVEV (reference sequence). The CDR3 is made up of 16 amino acids. This CDR3 is CASSFSRGPLSYEQYF. The CDR3 bases are TGTGCCAGCAGTTTCTCCAGGGGCCCATTATCCTACGAGCAGTACTTC.

The gene calls are TRBV27 and TRBJ2-7; 9 bases agree with TRBD2. Germline V gene sequence: CDR1 MNHEY, CDR2 SMNVEV (reference sequence). Unmatched junction bases numbered 12, after V lost 10 bases and J lost 2 bases. The CDR3 is made up of 15 amino acids. As DNA, the CDR3 is TGTGCCACCAGAATTTTGTCTAGCGGGACCTACGAGCAGTACTTC. It codes for CATRILSSGTYEQYF.

The chain uses TRBV11-1 and TRBJ2-5, with D perhaps assigned TRBD1 or TRBD2 (5 bases each). V lost 7 bases and J lost 2, with 17 bases in between. Germline CDR1 and CDR2: SGHAT and FQDESV (reference sequence). The CDR3 totals 15 residues. The CDR3 region has the DNA TGTGCCAGCAATGAGGGGCAGTCTGTACAAGAGACCCAGTACTTC. It specifies CASNEGQSVQETQYF.

The chain uses TRBV7-9 and TRBJ1-1; D call uncertain. There are 13 residues in the CDR3. Between the trimmed V and J ends, which lost 1 base and 5 bases, there was a span of 8 bases. CDR1 and CDR2 (germline): SEHNR, FQNEAQ (reference sequence). CDR3 in amino acids: CASSLGSWTEAFF. In DNA form, the CDR3 reads TGTGCCAGCAGCTTAGGTTCGTGGACTGAAGCTTTCTTT.

This chain uses TRBV6-1 with TRBJ2-7, with D maybe TRBD2 (6 bases). The CDR3 length is 15 residues. Germline CDR1 and CDR2: MNHNS and SASEGT. The V and J ends lost 7 bases and 3 bases respectively, with 19 bases between them. The CDR3 reads CASTLGLSDGYEQYF. CDR3 coding DNA: TGTGCCAGCACTCTGGGACTCTCAGACGGCTACGAGCAGTACTTC.